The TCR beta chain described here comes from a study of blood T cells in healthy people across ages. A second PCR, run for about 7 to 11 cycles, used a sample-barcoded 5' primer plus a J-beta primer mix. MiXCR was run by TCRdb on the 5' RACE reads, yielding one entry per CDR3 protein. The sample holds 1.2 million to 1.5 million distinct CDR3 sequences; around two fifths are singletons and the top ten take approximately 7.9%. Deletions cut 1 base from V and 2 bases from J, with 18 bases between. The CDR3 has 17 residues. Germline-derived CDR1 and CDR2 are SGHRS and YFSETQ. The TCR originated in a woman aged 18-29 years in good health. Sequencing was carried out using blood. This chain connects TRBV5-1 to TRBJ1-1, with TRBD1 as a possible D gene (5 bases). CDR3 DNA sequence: TGCGCCAGCAGCTTGTTGGGGGTTCAGGGATTTAACACTGAAGCTTTCTTT. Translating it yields CASSLLGVQGFNTEAFF.